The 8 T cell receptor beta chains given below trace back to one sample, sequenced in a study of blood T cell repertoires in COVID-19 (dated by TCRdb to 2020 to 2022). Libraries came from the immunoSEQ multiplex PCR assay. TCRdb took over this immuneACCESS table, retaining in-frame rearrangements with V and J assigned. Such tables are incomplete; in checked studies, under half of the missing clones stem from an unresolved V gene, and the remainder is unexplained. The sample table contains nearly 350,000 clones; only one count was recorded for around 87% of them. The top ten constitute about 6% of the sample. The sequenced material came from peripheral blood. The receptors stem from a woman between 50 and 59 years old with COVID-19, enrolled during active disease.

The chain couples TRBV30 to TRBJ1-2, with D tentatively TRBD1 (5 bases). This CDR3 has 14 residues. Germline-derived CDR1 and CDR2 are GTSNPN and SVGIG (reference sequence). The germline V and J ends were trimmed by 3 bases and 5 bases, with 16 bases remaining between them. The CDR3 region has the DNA TGTGCCTGGAGGGCGCGACAGTCACGGTATGGCTACACCTTC. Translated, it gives CAWRARQSRYGYTF.

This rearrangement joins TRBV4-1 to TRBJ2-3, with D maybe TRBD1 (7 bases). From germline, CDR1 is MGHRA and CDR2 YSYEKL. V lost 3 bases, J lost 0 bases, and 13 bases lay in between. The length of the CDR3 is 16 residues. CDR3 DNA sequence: TGCGCCAGCAGCCACGGAGGGGGCCTTAGCACAGATACGCAGTATTTT. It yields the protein CASSHGGGLSTDTQYF.

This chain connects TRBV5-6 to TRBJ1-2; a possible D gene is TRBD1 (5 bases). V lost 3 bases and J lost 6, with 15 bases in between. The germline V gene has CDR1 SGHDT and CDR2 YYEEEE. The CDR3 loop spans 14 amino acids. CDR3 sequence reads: CASSWVDRVDGYTF. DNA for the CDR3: TGTGCCAGCAGCTGGGTTGACAGAGTCGATGGCTACACCTTC. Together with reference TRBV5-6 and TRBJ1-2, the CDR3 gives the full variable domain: DAGVTQSPTHLIKTRGQQVTLRCSPKSGHDTVSWYQQALGQGPQFIFQYYEEEERQRGNFPDRFSGHQFPNYSSELNVNALLLGDSALYLCASSWVDRVDGYTFGSGTRLTVV.

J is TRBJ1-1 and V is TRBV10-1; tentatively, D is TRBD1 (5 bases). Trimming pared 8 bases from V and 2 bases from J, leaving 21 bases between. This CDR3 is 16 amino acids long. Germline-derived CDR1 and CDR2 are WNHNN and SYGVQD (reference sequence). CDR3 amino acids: CASGKTAPRINTEAFF. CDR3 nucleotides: TGCGCCAGCGGAAAGACAGCACCAAGAATAAACACTGAAGCTTTCTTT.

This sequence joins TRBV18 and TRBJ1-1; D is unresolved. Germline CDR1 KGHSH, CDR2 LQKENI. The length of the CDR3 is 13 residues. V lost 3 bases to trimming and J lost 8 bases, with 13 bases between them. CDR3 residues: CASSPRREVEAFF. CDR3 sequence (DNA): TGTGCCAGCTCACCCCGACGGGAAGTAGAAGCTTTCTTT.

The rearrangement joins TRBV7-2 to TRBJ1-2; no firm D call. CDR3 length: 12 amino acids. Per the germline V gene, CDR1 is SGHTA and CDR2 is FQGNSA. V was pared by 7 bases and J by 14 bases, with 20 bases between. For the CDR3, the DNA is TGTGCCAGCACCCCAATCGGGTCCCAGTATACCTTC. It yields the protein CASTPIGSQYTF.

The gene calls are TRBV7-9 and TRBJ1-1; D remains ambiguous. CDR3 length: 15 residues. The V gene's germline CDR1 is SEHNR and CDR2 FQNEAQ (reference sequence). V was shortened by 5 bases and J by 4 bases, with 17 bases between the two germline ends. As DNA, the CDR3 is TGTGCCAGCAGCCCCTGGGAGCGTAGAGGCACTGAAGCTTTCTTT. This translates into CASSPWERRGTEAFF.

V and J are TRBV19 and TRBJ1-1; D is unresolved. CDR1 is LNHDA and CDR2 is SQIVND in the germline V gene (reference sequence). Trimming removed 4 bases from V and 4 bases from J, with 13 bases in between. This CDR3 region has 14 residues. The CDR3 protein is CASSSRAGVTEAFF. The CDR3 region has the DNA TGTGCCAGTAGTAGCCGGGCCGGGGTCACTGAAGCTTTCTTT.